Listed below are T cell receptor beta chains from one sample, sequenced in a study of T-cell memory formation after mild COVID-19. MiXCR, applied by TCRdb to the 5' RACE reads, yields one record per CDR3 protein. The data show about 240,000 distinct CDR3 sequences, approximately 9% seen once. The sample comprised PBMCs or a T cell subset sorted from them (not recorded which). These receptor sequences come from a man younger than 35 who had mild COVID-19 (a few samples of this study predate the infection). Cell type and time point are not known. CDR3s leave out the opening cysteine and the closing phenylalanine or tryptophan. Size is stated for part of the rows, as once, few or many counts, or as a class when the clone is expanded.

TRBJ2-7	many	TRBV5-5	ASILGLSSSYEQY
TRBJ1-2	NA	TRBV4-1	ASSQTGTYGYT
TRBJ1-2	few	TRBV9	ASSAGGHYGYT
TRBJ1-1	NA	TRBV4-1	ASSQDGPWANTEAF
TRBJ1-5	few	TRBV6-6	ASSYSTSDRGQPQH
TRBJ1-1	few	TRBV29-1	SVAGRANTEAF
TRBJ1-4	few	TRBV7-2	ASRPSPTNEKLF
TRBJ1-2	NA	TRBV5-5	ASTPDLGVANYGYT
TRBJ1-1	few	TRBV12-5	ASGLVRGLQEAF
TRBJ1-1	NA	TRBV5-1	ASSLVNSQAF
TRBJ1-6	few	TRBV18	ASSPDGYNSPLH
TRBJ2-1	NA	TRBV3-1	ASSQDLSSGADNEQF
TRBJ2-5	NA	TRBV29-1	SVGGGEYRQETQY